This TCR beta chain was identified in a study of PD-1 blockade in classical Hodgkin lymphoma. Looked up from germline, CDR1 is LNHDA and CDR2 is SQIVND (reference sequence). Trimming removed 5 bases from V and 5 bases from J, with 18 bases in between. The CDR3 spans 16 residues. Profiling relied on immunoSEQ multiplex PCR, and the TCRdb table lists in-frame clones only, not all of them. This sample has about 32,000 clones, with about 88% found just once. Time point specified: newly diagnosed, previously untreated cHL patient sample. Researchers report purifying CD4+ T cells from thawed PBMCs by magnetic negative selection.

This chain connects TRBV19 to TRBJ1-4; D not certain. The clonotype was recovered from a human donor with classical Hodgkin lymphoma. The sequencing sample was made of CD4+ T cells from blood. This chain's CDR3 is CASSVQGRGGNEKLFF. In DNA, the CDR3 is TGTGCCAGTAGTGTTCAAGGGCGGGGAGGGAATGAAAAACTGTTTTTT.